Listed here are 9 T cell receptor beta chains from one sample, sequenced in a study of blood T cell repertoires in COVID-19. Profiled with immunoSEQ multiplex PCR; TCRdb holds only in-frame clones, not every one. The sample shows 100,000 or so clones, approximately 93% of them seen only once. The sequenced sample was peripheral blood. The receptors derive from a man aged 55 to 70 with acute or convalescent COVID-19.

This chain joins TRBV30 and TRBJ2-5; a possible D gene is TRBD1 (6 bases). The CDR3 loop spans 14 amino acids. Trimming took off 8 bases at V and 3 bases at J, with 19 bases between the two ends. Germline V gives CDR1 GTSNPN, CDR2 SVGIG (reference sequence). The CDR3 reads CAGSRTYREETQYF. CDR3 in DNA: TGTGCCGGAAGTCGAACCTACAGGGAAGAGACCCAGTACTTC. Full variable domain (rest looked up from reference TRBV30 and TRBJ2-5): SQTIHQWPATLVQPVGSPLSLECTVEGTSNPNLYWYRQAAGRGLQLLFYSVGIGQISSEVPQNLSASRPQDRQFILSSKKLLLSDSGFYLCAGSRTYREETQYFGPGTRLLVL.

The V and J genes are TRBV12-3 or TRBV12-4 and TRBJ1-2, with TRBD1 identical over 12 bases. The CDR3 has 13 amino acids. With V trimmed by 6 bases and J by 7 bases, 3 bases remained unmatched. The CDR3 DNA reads TGTGCCAGCAGCCCGGGACAGGGGGCTGGCTACACCTTC. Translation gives CASSPGQGAGYTF.

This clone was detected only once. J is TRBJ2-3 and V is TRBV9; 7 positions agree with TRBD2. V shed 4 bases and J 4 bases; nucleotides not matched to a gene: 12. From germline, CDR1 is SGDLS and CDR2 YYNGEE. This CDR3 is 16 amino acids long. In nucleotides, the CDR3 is TGTGCCAGCAGCCTCCAGGGAGGGAGTTCGGCAGATACGCAGTATTTT. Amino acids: CASSLQGGSSADTQYF.

In DNA form, the CDR3 reads TGTGCCAGCAGCCCCCACCGGACTAGCGGATGGGAGCTGTTTTTT. It codes for CASSPHRTSGWELFF. The chain carries TRBV6-2 or TRBV6-3 and TRBJ2-2, with TRBD2 identical over 10 bases. The germline V gene encodes CDR1 MNHEY and CDR2 SVGEGT. CDR3 size: 15 residues. The ends lost 6 bases at V and 9 bases at J; junction bases unmatched: 10.

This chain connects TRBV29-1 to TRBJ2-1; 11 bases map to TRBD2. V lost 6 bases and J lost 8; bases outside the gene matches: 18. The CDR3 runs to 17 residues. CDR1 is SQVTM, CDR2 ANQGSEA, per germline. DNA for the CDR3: TGCAGCGTCGGTACGGGGTTGGTAGCGGGAGGGAAAGATGAGCAGTTCTTC. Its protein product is CSVGTGLVAGGKDEQFF.

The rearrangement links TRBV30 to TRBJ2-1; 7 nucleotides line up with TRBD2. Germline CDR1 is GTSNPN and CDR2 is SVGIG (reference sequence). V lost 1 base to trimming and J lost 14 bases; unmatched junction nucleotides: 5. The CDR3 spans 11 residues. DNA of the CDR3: TGTGCCTGGAGTGAGAGCGGGATCGAGTTCTTC. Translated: CAWSESGIEFF.

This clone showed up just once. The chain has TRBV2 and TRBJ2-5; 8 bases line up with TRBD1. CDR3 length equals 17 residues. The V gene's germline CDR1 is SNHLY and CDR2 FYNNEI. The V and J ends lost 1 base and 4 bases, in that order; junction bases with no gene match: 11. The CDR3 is CASSEVLPARGPETQYF. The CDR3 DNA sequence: TGTGCCAGCAGTGAAGTGTTGCCGGCCAGGGGGCCAGAGACCCAGTACTTC.

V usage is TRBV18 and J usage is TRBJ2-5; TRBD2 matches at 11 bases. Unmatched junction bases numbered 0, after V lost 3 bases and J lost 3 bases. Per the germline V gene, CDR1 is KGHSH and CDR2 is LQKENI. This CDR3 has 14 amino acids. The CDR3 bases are TGTGCCAGCTCACCGGGACTAGCGGAAGAGACCCAGTACTTC. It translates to CASSPGLAEETQYF.

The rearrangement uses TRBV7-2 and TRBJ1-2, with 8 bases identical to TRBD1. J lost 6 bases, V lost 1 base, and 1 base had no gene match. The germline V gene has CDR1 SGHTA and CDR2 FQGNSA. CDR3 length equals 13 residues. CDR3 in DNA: TGTGCCAGCAGCTTAGTGACAGGGGATGGCTACACCTTC. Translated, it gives CASSLVTGDGYTF.